This entry features one T cell receptor (beta chain) sequence. This clonotype was observed many times. Its recognized antigen is unknown. Base qualities were left out, and no much larger clone turns up one base away. This sample stems from a study of blood T cells in healthy people across ages (dated by TCRdb to 2013 to 2016). Regarding the complete study: In model experiments, template switching captured about one uniquely barcoded TCR beta cDNA molecule for every two T cells. The study measured age-related changes in TCR beta repertoire diversity using deep sequencing normalized with unique cDNA molecular identifiers. Using the same blood draw, the study looked at two additional independent replicas of 1 million unique cDNA reads for two donors, one aged 18 to 29 and the other aged 80 or older. The donors were divided into four age groups: young (average around 15 years), middle-aged (roughly 42), aged (approximately 62) and long-lived (about 84). To avoid experimental bias, donors of different ages were distributed randomly across sequencing lanes. On the study overall, not on this receptor specifically: Compared with the aged group, the long-lived group had more naive CD4+ T cells, fewer expanded clones and increased TCR diversity, a pattern suggesting age selection. Total diversity estimates from one million sequenced T cells were considered lower bounds and underestimates. There was a strong correlation between observed TCR beta diversity and the percentage of naive T cells measured by flow cytometry. Bulk unsorted PBMC profiling prevented conclusive comparison of naive and antigen-experienced compartments. Because donor CMV infection status was unknown, age-related changes in expanded clonotypes were potentially confounded. Observed TCR beta diversity per million T cells fell roughly linearly with age, and a significant reduction was already apparent by age roughly 40.

The CDR3 measures 11 amino acids from cysteine to phenylalanine. Kept here is only the CDR3 DNA, which spans 33 bases and is read in frame from base 1. CDR1 and CDR2, looked up from the germline V gene, are SQVTM and ANQGSEA. V is shortened by 1 base, J by 2 bases, and the region joining them spans 3 bases. Preparation of the library involved 5' RACE. Sequenced on an Illumina HiSeq 2500. A second PCR of about 6 to 12 cycles was run with a J-beta primer mix and a sample-barcoded 5' primer. Each TCR beta cDNA molecule received a unique molecular identifier from a template-switch 5' adaptor carrying 12 random nucleotides. At least 2.5 million CDR3-containing paired-end reads were obtained from each sample. The Mint cDNA synthesis kit, primed by a TRBC-specific oligonucleotide, was used to synthesize first-strand cDNA from all RNA. Following uracil-DNA glycosylase treatment, all cDNA underwent a first 18-cycle PCR with the universal primers M1SS and BC2_uni_R. Per the authors' processing: For normalization, 1 million high-quality reads, each with a distinct molecular identifier, were randomly selected from each sample. Instead of being binned into consensus sequences, reads with shared molecular identifiers were discarded. MiTCR, run with a Q25 quality threshold and the strictest error-elimination algorithm, handled CDR3 identification, clonotype clustering and error correction. A nonparametric unseen species model with Euler transformation was used to estimate lower-bound total TCR beta diversity. TCRdb reran the public reads through fastp at Q25 and MiXCR, keeping productive beta chains. Entries are consolidated by CDR3 protein sequence, retaining the most common genes and DNA. The V and J calls reflect TCRdb's pipeline rather than the authors' work. This sample has hundreds of thousands of distinct CDR3 sequences in its table, and about 30% of those were observed once. 15% to 20% of the sample is in the top ten clones.

The donors were 40 or so Caucasian individuals from Russia, aged roughly 6 to 100 years, who were systemically healthy. Each donor gave 9 to 10 milliliters of peripheral blood, collected into EDTA-treated Vacutainer tubes. PBMCs were isolated by Ficoll-Paque density-gradient centrifugation, with at least 7 million obtained per sample. Total RNA, at least 5 micrograms per sample, was extracted from PBMCs with Trizol reagent. For every donor, flow cytometry on a PBMC aliquot measured the percentage of naive CD45RAhigh/CD27high T cells. The source material was blood. This clonotype was obtained from a woman of 80 years or more in good health. The chain is assembled from TRBV29-1 and TRBJ2-7; a confident D gene designation cannot be given. The nucleotides are TGCAGCGTTGAAGTGGCCTACGAGCAGTACTTC. This translates into CSVEVAYEQYF.